This is a list of T cell receptor beta chains from one sample in a study of T cells in Graves' hyperthyroidism and ophthalmopathy. In TCRdb, the multiplex PCR reads were re-called with MiXCR into one record per CDR3 protein. The sample gives about 400,000 distinct CDR3 sequences, approximately 15% of which show up once; about 31% is in the top ten. What was sequenced was blood. The receptors come from a woman aged 25 to 39 with Graves' hyperthyroidism. CDR3s include the opening cysteine and the closing phenylalanine or tryptophan. A D gene is named only where the DNA matches it firmly. Not all rows give a size; the values are once, few, many and, for expanded clones, a class.

size: many
D: .
J: TRBJ2-4
V: TRBV11-1
DNA: TGTGCCAGCAGCGCAACCGGGACTGAGAACATTCAGTACTTC
CDR3: CASSATGTENIQYF

size: .
D: .
J: TRBJ1-3
V: TRBV20-1
DNA: TGCAGTGCTACCCCGCCAGGTTCTGTAAACACCATATATTTT
CDR3: CSATPPGSVNTIYF

size: many
D: .
J: TRBJ1-3
V: TRBV2
DNA: TGTGCCAGCAGTGAAAGTTGGGGATCTGGAAACACCATATATTTT
CDR3: CASSESWGSGNTIYF

size: .
D: .
J: TRBJ2-5
V: TRBV11-2
DNA: TGTGCCAGCAGCTTAGAACCGGGAAGGCAAGAGACCCAGTACTTC
CDR3: CASSLEPGRQETQYF

size: .
D: TRBD2
J: TRBJ2-1
V: TRBV20-1
DNA: TGCAGTGCTCCCCGCAATAGCGGGAGGTCAGGCGGGATCTACAATGAGCAGTTCTTC
CDR3: CSAPRNSGRSGGIYNEQFF

size: many
D: TRBD2
J: TRBJ2-1
V: TRBV28
DNA: TGTGCCAGCAGTTTTGGGGCTAGCGGGAGGGCCTCCTACAATGAGCAGTTCTTC
CDR3: CASSFGASGRASYNEQFF

size: many
D: .
J: TRBJ1-1
V: TRBV3-1
DNA: TGTGCCAGCAGCCAAGCACAGGTAAACACTGAAGCTTTCTTT
CDR3: CASSQAQVNTEAFF

size: .
D: .
J: TRBJ1-2
V: TRBV5-6
DNA: TGTGCCAGCAGCTTTAGGACCCGAGATGGCTATGGCTACACCTTC
CDR3: CASSFRTRDGYGYTF

size: many
D: .
J: TRBJ2-1
V: TRBV11-2
DNA: TGTGCCAGCAGCTTACGGGAGCCCCCTTACAATGAGCAGTTCTTC
CDR3: CASSLREPPYNEQFF

size: many
D: TRBD1
J: TRBJ1-2
V: TRBV7-9
DNA: TGTGCCAGCAGCCCGGGACAGTCTAACTATGGCTACACCTTC
CDR3: CASSPGQSNYGYTF

size: many
D: .
J: TRBJ1-1
V: TRBV30
DNA: TGTGCCTGGAGTAAGGGGACGGCCACTGAAGCTTTCTTT
CDR3: CAWSKGTATEAFF

size: many
D: .
J: TRBJ1-1
V: TRBV29-1
DNA: TGCGGCACTGGGGGGCTCACTGAAGCTTTCTTT
CDR3: CGTGGLTEAFF

size: many
D: .
J: TRBJ2-3
V: TRBV6-5
DNA: TGTGCCAGCAGTTACTCTGGGGCGCAGCCCACAGATACGCAGTATTTT
CDR3: CASSYSGAQPTDTQYF

size: many
D: TRBD1
J: TRBJ2-2
V: TRBV28
DNA: TGTGCCAGCAGTCCAAGGACAGGGACCGGGGAGCTGTTTTTT
CDR3: CASSPRTGTGELFF

size: .
D: .
J: TRBJ1-4
V: TRBV6-1
DNA: TGTGCCAGCAGTGAAGCGGTACAGGAAAAACTGTTTTTT
CDR3: CASSEAVQEKLFF

size: many
D: .
J: TRBJ1-2
V: TRBV28
DNA: TGTGCCAGCAGGATACGGACGGAGCCCGACTATGGCTACACCTTC
CDR3: CASRIRTEPDYGYTF

size: few
D: .
J: TRBJ2-7
V: TRBV29-1
DNA: TGCAGCGTTGGGGACGGAATCTACGAGCAGTACTTC
CDR3: CSVGDGIYEQYF

size: many
D: TRBD1
J: TRBJ1-1
V: TRBV19
DNA: TGTGCCAGTAGGTCGGGACAGCAGAACACTGAAGCTTTCTTT
CDR3: CASRSGQQNTEAFF

size: many
D: TRBD2
J: TRBJ2-7
V: TRBV5-1
DNA: TGCGCCAGCAGCTCCGGACTAGGGACCTACGAGCAGTACTTC
CDR3: CASSSGLGTYEQYF

size: many
D: .
J: TRBJ2-7
V: TRBV28
DNA: TGTGCCAGCAGTTTTAGATACGAGCAGTACTTC
CDR3: CASSFRYEQYF

size: .
D: .
J: TRBJ2-1
V: TRBV19
DNA: TGTGCCAGTAGCTCAGGCGGGGAGCCCTACAATGAGCAGTTCTTC
CDR3: CASSSGGEPYNEQFF

size: once
D: .
J: TRBJ1-1
V: TRBV6-5
DNA: TGTGCCAGCAGTTACTCCCCCGGGGTGAGCACTGAAGCTTTCTTT
CDR3: CASSYSPGVSTEAFF

size: many
D: TRBD1
J: TRBJ2-7
V: TRBV5-1
DNA: TGTGCCAGCAGCTTGGGACAGGATGAGCAGTACTTC
CDR3: CASSLGQDEQYF

size: many
D: .
J: TRBJ1-1
V: TRBV20-1
DNA: TGCAGTGCTAGACCGACAGGGAACACTGAAGCTTTCTTT
CDR3: CSARPTGNTEAFF

size: many
D: TRBD2
J: TRBJ2-3
V: TRBV24-1
DNA: TGTGCCACCAGTGATTTAGCGGGAAGGCCAGATACGCAGTATTTT
CDR3: CATSDLAGRPDTQYF

size: .
D: TRBD1
J: TRBJ2-7
V: TRBV9
DNA: TGTGCCAGCAGCCCCGGGGCAGGGGGCGCCTACGAGCAGTACTTC
CDR3: CASSPGAGGAYEQYF

size: few
D: .
J: TRBJ2-4
V: TRBV5-1
DNA: TGCGCCAGCAGCCCTACGACTAGGACGGTCAACATTCAGTACTTC
CDR3: CASSPTTRTVNIQYF

size: many
D: .
J: TRBJ1-1
V: TRBV20-1
DNA: TGCAGTGCTAATCAAGGACGGTGGGACACTGAAGCTTTCTTT
CDR3: CSANQGRWDTEAFF

size: .
D: .
J: TRBJ2-7
V: TRBV10-3
DNA: TGTGCCATCAGTGAGTCGGGTTACGAGCAGTACTTC
CDR3: CAISESGYEQYF

size: .
D: TRBD1
J: TRBJ1-2
V: TRBV2
DNA: TGTGCCAGCAGAGGACCTGGACAGGGCGTAGATGGCTACACCTTC
CDR3: CASRGPGQGVDGYTF

size: few
D: .
J: TRBJ2-7
V: TRBV4-1
DNA: TGCGCCAGCAGCCCGTCTAACAGCGGGTCCGAGCAGTACTTC
CDR3: CASSPSNSGSEQYF

size: few
D: .
J: TRBJ1-5
V: TRBV12-3/TRBV12-4
DNA: TGTGCCAGCAGTCCGCAGGGGCCTTTTAGCAATCAGCCCCAGCATTTT
CDR3: CASSPQGPFSNQPQHF

size: many
D: .
J: TRBJ2-6
V: TRBV15
DNA: TGTGCCACCAGCAGAGTAGGTACTGGGGCCAACGTCCTGACTTTC
CDR3: CATSRVGTGANVLTF

size: many
D: .
J: TRBJ1-4
V: TRBV12-3/TRBV12-4
DNA: TGTGCCAGCAGTCCGCCCCGGGGCCGTGGAGAAAAACTGTTTTTT
CDR3: CASSPPRGRGEKLFF

size: many
D: TRBD2
J: TRBJ2-7
V: TRBV3-1
DNA: TGTGCCAGCAGCCTGGGGACTAGCGGGAGGATGAGTCCGCAGTACTTC
CDR3: CASSLGTSGRMSPQYF

size: many
D: .
J: TRBJ1-1
V: TRBV19
DNA: TGTGCCAGTAGTGCCGTTCGAGGTTATGAAGCTTTCTTT
CDR3: CASSAVRGYEAFF

size: many
D: .
J: TRBJ2-3
V: TRBV24-1
DNA: TGTGCCACCAGTGATTTTAGGGGAGTGGAGAGCACAGATACGCAGTATTTT
CDR3: CATSDFRGVESTDTQYF

size: .
D: .
J: TRBJ2-2
V: TRBV5-6
DNA: TGTGCCAGCAGCCCTCCTAGCGCTTTCGGGGAGCTGTTTTTT
CDR3: CASSPPSAFGELFF

size: few
D: .
J: TRBJ1-2
V: TRBV6-5
DNA: TGTGCCAGCAGTTACTCGACACGGAACTATGGCTACACCTTC
CDR3: CASSYSTRNYGYTF

size: .
D: .
J: TRBJ2-7
V: TRBV11-1
DNA: TGTGCCAGCAGCTTAAGTGAACTTTCCTACGAGCAGTACTTC
CDR3: CASSLSELSYEQYF

size: few
D: .
J: TRBJ2-6
V: TRBV14
DNA: TGTGCCAGCAGCCGGACGGTCCTGATCTCTGGGGCCAACGTCCTGACTTTC
CDR3: CASSRTVLISGANVLTF

size: .
D: .
J: TRBJ2-1
V: TRBV9
DNA: TGTGCCAGCAGCGTAGACCAGGTCTCCTACAATGAGCAGTTCTTC
CDR3: CASSVDQVSYNEQFF

size: many
D: .
J: TRBJ1-6
V: TRBV20-1
DNA: TGCAGTGCTAGGTTCGGACACCAGTCACCCCTCCACTTT
CDR3: CSARFGHQSPLHF

size: .
D: .
J: TRBJ2-2
V: TRBV9
DNA: TGTGCCAGCAGCGTAGGGTGGCTAGCGAACACCGGGGAGCTGTTTTTT
CDR3: CASSVGWLANTGELFF

size: few
D: .
J: TRBJ2-2
V: TRBV12-3/TRBV12-4
DNA: TGTGCCAGACCTTTGGGGGGTCCCGGGGAGCTGTTTTTT
CDR3: CARPLGGPGELFF

size: few
D: .
J: TRBJ1-6
V: TRBV24-1
DNA: TGTGCCGCCAGCAGGACGGGAGATAATTCACCCCTCCACTTT
CDR3: CAASRTGDNSPLHF

size: many
D: .
J: TRBJ2-5
V: TRBV3-1
DNA: TGTGCCAGCAGCCAACCGGGGCCGATCTTCGGGGAGACCCAGTACTTC
CDR3: CASSQPGPIFGETQYF

size: few
D: .
J: TRBJ2-3
V: TRBV7-9
DNA: TGTGCCAGCAGACCCGACCCAATTGCGGATACGCAGTATTTT
CDR3: CASRPDPIADTQYF

size: few
D: .
J: TRBJ2-7
V: TRBV12-3/TRBV12-4
DNA: TGTGCCAGCAGTTTAGACAGTTTCTACGAGCAGTACTTC
CDR3: CASSLDSFYEQYF

size: many
D: .
J: TRBJ1-1
V: TRBV10-3
DNA: TGTGCCATCAGCGCCGGTTTAGAAAAAAAAGGTGAAGCTTTCTTT
CDR3: CAISAGLEKKGEAFF

size: .
D: .
J: TRBJ2-3
V: TRBV6-2/TRBV6-3
DNA: TGTGCCAGCAGTTACCCTCCCAGTGGAGATACGCAGTATTTT
CDR3: CASSYPPSGDTQYF

size: few
D: .
J: TRBJ1-4
V: TRBV20-1
DNA: TGCAGTGCTAGTTCCGGGTTACGTGAAAAACTGTTTTTT
CDR3: CSASSGLREKLFF

size: many
D: .
J: TRBJ2-1
V: TRBV28
DNA: TGTGCCAGCACCACGCCAGGTAATGAGCAGTTCTTC
CDR3: CASTTPGNEQFF

size: many
D: .
J: TRBJ1-2
V: TRBV3-1
DNA: TGTGCCAGCAGCCAAGATGCAGGGCTCTATGGCTACACCTTC
CDR3: CASSQDAGLYGYTF

size: many
D: TRBD1
J: TRBJ2-7
V: TRBV10-3
DNA: TGTGCCATCAGTGAGTCAGACAGGGGTTACGAGCAGTACTTC
CDR3: CAISESDRGYEQYF

size: few
D: TRBD2
J: TRBJ2-1
V: TRBV28
DNA: TGTGCCAGCAGTTTAGCGGGAGGCGGCTACAATGAGCAGTCCTTC
CDR3: CASSLAGGGYNEQSF